This T cell receptor (beta chain) appears in the sequencing data of a study of Ad26.COV2.S vaccination and SARS-CoV-2 variants. The J segment lost 3 bases and the V segment lost 2 bases, leaving 4 bases of the junction unmatched. Germline-derived CDR1 and CDR2 are MNHEY and SMNVEV (reference sequence). This CDR3 region has 15 residues. Of note for this clone: The antigen is undetermined.

Study-wide points: Substantial breadth was reported for post-vaccination spike-specific CD8+ and CD4+ T cells.

Sequenced by immunoSEQ multiplex PCR; TCRdb stores in-frame clones only, minus some. Of 87,000 or so clones listed, around 82% were seen once; the top ten hold roughly 15%. The genes are TRBV27 and TRBJ2-7; TRBD2 matches at 10 bases. The receptor was derived from a human donor who had recovered from COVID-19. The sample consisted of peripheral blood, taken after recovery from COVID-19. DNA for the CDR3: TGTGCCAGCAGTTTACGTGGACTAGCGGACTACGAGCAGTACTTC. Translation gives CASSLRGLADYEQYF.